This T cell receptor beta chain is from a study of shared clonotypes between healthy human individuals. Study details: Each donor's CD8 memory used one plate, CD8 naive two, each CD4 subset three.

The method was immunoSEQ multiplex PCR; TCRdb's version includes in-frame clones alone and lacks a portion of them. The sample includes about 2 million clones, roughly 95% of them seen just once. Germline V lookup: CDR1 SGHDT, CDR2 YYEEEE. V lost 5 bases and J lost 3, with 15 bases in between. This CDR3 comprises 16 residues. General study points: For naive CD4 cells, roughly 4.8% of clonotypes were shared across a handful of donors. Naive subsets tended to show greater estimated richness than memory subsets.

With respect to this clone: What it recognizes is unknown.

Naive CD8 cells, CD45RO-negative and positively selected for CCR7, excluded terminally differentiated effector memory CD45RA+ cells. Adult donors, all healthy and HIV-negative, had no recent acute infections or vaccinations. The chain has TRBV5-6 and TRBJ1-6, with D perhaps TRBD1 (5 bases). The sequence was collected from a man aged 18 to 29 in good health. Sequencing was carried out using naive CD8+ T cells sorted from blood. Here the CDR3 DNA reads TGTGCCAGCAGTTCACAACGACAGAGCTATAATTCACCCCTCCACTTT. Its protein product is CASSSQRQSYNSPLHF.